The 25 T cell receptor beta chains reported below all come from one sample, sequenced in a study of response to subunit inactivated influenza vaccine (dated by TCRdb to the late 2010s). The library was made by RT-PCR. The listed sequencing device is Illumina HiSeq 2500. The raw public data were reprocessed by TCRdb itself: fastp quality trimming at Q25, MiXCR clonotype calling, in-frame beta chains only. A single entry per CDR3 protein holds the most common genes and DNA from its merged rows. For this sample there are about 700,000 distinct CDR3 sequences; 13% to 15% appear just once. The ten largest make up approximately 7.6% of the sample. This specimen consisted of PBMCs from blood, obtained roughly 2 weeks before vaccination. These receptor sequences come from a man aged 50 or older who received an inactivated influenza vaccine. Donor details come from another sample of the same person, matched by shared clones.

This clonotype was seen a handful of times. The chain carries TRBV28 and TRBJ2-3, with a weak D call TRBD1 (6 bases). The CDR3 is made up of 16 amino acids. CDR1 is MDHEN, CDR2 SYDVKM, per germline. The germline V and J ends were trimmed by 5 bases and 0 bases, with 15 bases remaining between them. The CDR3 bases are TGTGCCAGCAGTGGGACCGGGACAATTAGCACAGATACGCAGTATTTT. This translates into CASSGTGTISTDTQYF. The variable domain in full, completed from reference TRBV28 and TRBJ2-3, reads DVKVTQSSRYLVKRTGEKVFLECVQDMDHENMFWYRQDPGLGLRLIYFSYDVKMKEKGDIPEGYSVSREKKERFSLILESASTNQTSMYLCASSGTGTISTDTQYFGPGTRLTVL.

The gene calls are TRBV27 and TRBJ1-5; a possible D gene is TRBD1 (5 bases). V was cut by 5 bases and J by 5 bases, with 13 bases left in between. This CDR3 comprises 14 residues. Germline loops: CDR1 MNHEY, CDR2 SMNVEV (reference sequence). In DNA form, the CDR3 reads TGTGCCAGCAGTCCCTGGGGCAGTTATCAGCCCCAGCATTTT. Protein product: CASSPWGSYQPQHF.

This rearrangement joins TRBV20-1 to TRBJ1-3; no clear D. The CDR3 is 13 residues long. CDR1 and CDR2 from the germline V gene are DFQATT and SNEGSKA (reference sequence). The germline V and J ends were trimmed by 6 bases and 7 bases, with 16 bases remaining between them. As DNA, the CDR3 is TGCAGTGCAATGGGCCCTCTAGGGAACACCATATATTTT. Translating gives CSAMGPLGNTIYF.

V usage is TRBV11-1 and J usage is TRBJ1-1; 7 positions agree with TRBD1. Unmatched junction bases numbered 14, after V lost 5 bases and J lost 11 bases. Germline V gene lookup returns CDR1 SGHAT and CDR2 FQDESV (reference sequence). The CDR3 runs 14 residues. CDR3 coding DNA: TGTGCCAGCAGCATAAGACAGGGCGCCGCTCTGGCTTTCTTT. It encodes CASSIRQGAALAFF.

The V gene is TRBV15, the J gene TRBJ2-5; D remains unclear. The length of the CDR3 is 14 residues. With 5 bases removed from V and 6 bases from J, the gap between germline ends came to 16 bases. Germline loops: CDR1 LNHNV, CDR2 YYDKDF (reference sequence). The CDR3 DNA follows: TGTGCCACCAGCCCCCCCTCGGTTAGAAAGACCCAGTACTTC. Residues: CATSPPSVRKTQYF.

CDR3 loop: CASSLRTGVRRDTQYF. DNA for the CDR3: TGTGCCAGCAGCTTAAGGACAGGGGTCAGGAGAGATACGCAGTATTTT. The chain is built from TRBV13 and TRBJ2-3, with 9 bases that match TRBD1. The CDR3 spans 16 residues. Unmatched junction bases numbered 8, after V lost 2 bases and J lost 5 bases. CDR1 is PRHDT and CDR2 is FYEKMQ in the germline V gene (reference sequence).

In this sample, this clonotype turned up a few times. The J gene is TRBJ2-1, the V gene TRBV4-3; TRBD2 might be the D (5 bases). Trimming removed 8 bases at V and 9 bases at J, with 23 bases between. The CDR3 is 15 amino acids. Germline assignment: CDR1 LGHNA and CDR2 YSLEER. The CDR3 nucleotides read TGCGCCAGCTCACAGAGGCGGCTAGCTATGGGTGAGCAGTTCTTC. It yields the protein CASSQRRLAMGEQFF.

This rearrangement joins TRBV12-3 or TRBV12-4 to TRBJ2-5; 9 nucleotides agree with TRBD2. V shed 5 bases and J 3 bases; nucleotides not matched to a gene: 7. The CDR3 is made up of 15 amino acids. In DNA, the CDR3 is TGTGCCAGCAGTGCCTGGGTAGCGGGAGAAGAGACCCAGTACTTC. This encodes CASSAWVAGEETQYF.

This clonotype was recorded many times. The gene calls are TRBV7-2 and TRBJ2-3; no definite D call. CDR1 is SGHTA and CDR2 is FQGNSA in the germline V gene. The CDR3 spans 14 residues. V was trimmed by 3 bases and J by 6 bases, leaving 13 bases between them. The CDR3 loop reads CASSLGNTVDTQYF. DNA of the CDR3: TGTGCCAGCAGCTTGGGGAATACGGTGGATACGCAGTATTTT.

The rearrangement uses TRBV7-9 and TRBJ2-1; D is undetermined. Trimming took off 5 bases at V and 10 bases at J, with 12 bases between the two ends. CDR3 length: 12 residues. CDR1 SEHNR and CDR2 FQNEAQ come from the germline V gene (reference sequence). The CDR3 region has the DNA TGTGCCAGCAGCATCCAGTCCAGGGAGCAGTTCTTC. Translated: CASSIQSREQFF.

The rearrangement joins TRBV24-1 to TRBJ1-2; no definite D call. Germline V gene lookup returns CDR1 KGHDR and CDR2 SFDVKD. The CDR3 runs 17 residues. V lost 4 bases, J lost 8 bases, and 25 bases lay in between. CDR3 DNA: TGTGCCACCAGTGAGGGAGGGTCAGGACTCTCCGGGAGGGGCTACACCTTC. It codes for CATSEGGSGLSGRGYTF.

This chain links TRBV20-1 with TRBJ2-7; D gene ambiguous. The CDR3 loop spans 15 amino acids. The V gene's germline CDR1 is DFQATT and CDR2 SNEGSKA (reference sequence). Trimming removed 3 bases at V and 5 bases at J, with 20 bases between. Here the CDR3 DNA reads TGCAGTGCTAGGGACCCGGTCAGGCAACCTAACGAGCAGTACTTC. Translation: CSARDPVRQPNEQYF.

This clonotype was observed a handful of times. This chain uses TRBV4-3 with TRBJ2-3, with 12 bases matching TRBD2. Germline values: CDR1 LGHNA, CDR2 YSLEER. The CDR3 is 16 residues long. V gave up 2 bases and J gave up 6 bases; unmatched junction bases: 6. Written as DNA, the CDR3 is TGCGCCAGCAGCCAACTACTAGCGGGGGGTATGGATACGCAGTATTTT. As protein: CASSQLLAGGMDTQYF.

Many counts were recorded for this clonotype. The J gene is TRBJ2-3, the V gene TRBV12-3 or TRBV12-4; no clear D gene. V lost 2 bases to trimming and J lost 2 bases, with 11 bases between them. The CDR3 has 15 residues. The CDR3 is CASSLQLGPTDTQYF. In DNA, the CDR3 is TGTGCCAGCAGTTTACAGTTAGGGCCCACAGATACGCAGTATTTT.

The CDR3 DNA reads TGCGCCAGCAGCTTGGAGCGCAGATCGAAAGAGACCCAGTACTTC. Amino acids: CASSLERRSKETQYF. The rearrangement joins TRBV5-1 to TRBJ2-5; D is unresolved. Per the germline V gene, CDR1 is SGHRS and CDR2 is YFSETQ. Trimming stripped 0 bases from V and 3 bases from J, with 12 bases between. CDR3 size: 15 residues.

The chain joins TRBV6-2 or TRBV6-3 to TRBJ2-7; D unclear. Trimming removed 7 bases at V and 3 bases at J, with 13 bases between. Germline CDR1 MNHEY, CDR2 SVGEGT. The CDR3 contains 13 residues. CDR3 sequence reads: CASKNRKGYEQYF. CDR3 coding DNA: TGTGCCAGCAAGAATCGGAAAGGCTACGAGCAGTACTTC.

The J gene is TRBJ2-1, the V gene TRBV5-1, with no clear D. V lost 3 bases and J lost 5, with 12 bases in between. The CDR3 spans 14 residues. In germline, CDR1 is SGHRS, CDR2 YFSETQ. The chain's CDR3 is CASSSQPTNNEQFF. CDR3 DNA sequence: TGCGCCAGCAGCTCCCAACCGACAAACAATGAGCAGTTCTTC.

In its sample, this clonotype was seen many times. The chain combines TRBV12-3 or TRBV12-4 with TRBJ2-7, with a tentative D call TRBD1 (5 bases). The CDR3 sequence is 13 residues long. Trimming took 5 bases from V and 6 from J, leaving 14 bases between them. CDR3 sequence reads: CASSPGQAGEQYF. The CDR3 DNA sequence: TGTGCCAGCAGTCCAGGACAAGCTGGCGAGCAGTACTTC.

Ten or more counts support this clonotype. The chain couples TRBV14 to TRBJ2-2, with D perhaps TRBD2 (5 bases). The V and J ends lost 4 bases and 2 bases respectively, with 8 bases between them. Germline CDR1 is SGHDN and CDR2 is FVKESK. This CDR3 contains 14 residues. CDR3 sequence: CASSRGRNTGELFF. The CDR3 region has the DNA TGTGCCAGCAGCCGTGGGAGAAACACCGGGGAGCTGTTTTTT. Full variable domain (remainder filled in from reference TRBV14 and TRBJ2-2): EAGVTQFPSHSVIEKGQTVTLRCDPISGHDNLYWYRRVMGKEIKFLLHFVKESKQDESGMPNNRFLAERTGGTYSTLKVQPAELEDSGVYFCASSRGRNTGELFFGEGSRLTVL.

In its sample, this clonotype was seen a few times. This sequence joins TRBV12-3 or TRBV12-4 and TRBJ1-4; D gene unclear. V lost 9 bases and J 5 bases, leaving 25 bases between the germline ends. The length of the CDR3 is 17 residues. DNA of the CDR3: TGTGCCAGGAAGGTCGGAACCGCCCTCTGGAGGAATGAAAAACTGTTTTTT. It yields the protein CARKVGTALWRNEKLFF.

The rearrangement uses TRBV20-1 and TRBJ2-5; 8 bases map to TRBD2. Germline lookup yields CDR1 DFQATT and CDR2 SNEGSKA (reference sequence). The CDR3 has 21 amino acids. DNA for the CDR3: TGCAGCTCTCCTCCTCGGGGGGGGAACCTCAACCCAAAACATAGAAAAGAGACCCAGTACTTC. Translating it yields CSSPPRGGNLNPKHRKETQYF.

This chain uses TRBV3-1 with TRBJ2-3, with D hard to call. V was cut by 3 bases and J by 9 bases, with 19 bases left in between. In germline, CDR1 is LGHDT, CDR2 YNNKEL (reference sequence). This CDR3 spans 15 amino acids. The CDR3 sequence: CASSHPKEGEKTQYF. The CDR3 nucleotides read TGTGCCAGCAGCCACCCTAAAGAAGGAGAAAAAACGCAGTATTTT.

This clonotype was observed a few times. This rearrangement joins TRBV5-1 to TRBJ2-1; a weak D match, TRBD1 (6 bases). From germline, CDR1 is SGHRS and CDR2 YFSETQ. The CDR3 consists of 15 residues. V was clipped by 0 bases and J by 8 bases, with 15 bases between them. This CDR3 reads CASSLDGGALDEQFF. The CDR3 DNA sequence: TGCGCCAGCAGCTTGGATGGGGGCGCGTTAGATGAGCAGTTCTTC.

This clonotype was found many times. The chain is built from TRBV5-1 and TRBJ2-7, with 14 bases identical to TRBD2. Per germline, CDR1 SGHRS and CDR2 YFSETQ. The junction had 3 bases not matched to a gene; V was cut back by 4 bases and J by 3 bases. The CDR3 is made up of 15 amino acids. CDR3 sequence (DNA): TGCGCCAGCAGCCCGGGACTAGCGGGGGACTACGAGCAGTACTTC. Its translation: CASSPGLAGDYEQYF.

This clonotype has only a few counts. The chain uses TRBV10-3 and TRBJ1-1, with 8 nucleotides matching TRBD1. Looked up from germline, CDR1 is ENHRY and CDR2 is SYGVKD. J gave up 2 bases and V 0 bases, and 14 bases lay outside the gene matches. The CDR3 totals 19 residues. CDR3 amino acids: CAISESRTGRRIGNTEAFF. The DNA of the CDR3 is TGTGCCATCAGTGAGTCTCGGACAGGGCGGAGGATCGGAAACACTGAAGCTTTCTTT.